The clone carrying this T cell receptor beta chain occurred many times. Its antigen is undetermined. This record comes from a study of molecular identifiers for immune sequencing clone quantification. Findings and limits, study-wide: Whereas clones above 20 RNA copies held under 1% of naive-cell molecules, they held over 97% of effector molecules.

Using its own MiXCR run on the PCR reads, TCRdb lists one record per CDR3 protein. This table holds over 550,000 distinct CDR3 sequences, about 25% found once. V lost 2 bases, J lost 1 base, and 8 bases lay in between. Germline V lookup: CDR1 KGHSH, CDR2 LQKENI. This CDR3 has 14 amino acids. The chain recombines TRBV18 with TRBJ1-1; D call uncertain. The TCR comes from a human donor in good health. Some libraries in this study had Jurkat cell RNA spiked in. Sequencing used naive CD8+ T cells from blood, with Jurkat cell RNA spiked in. The subset denotes: FACS-sorted CD8+CD4-CCR7+CD45RA+ naive T cells. As DNA, the CDR3 is TGTGCCAGCTCACCAAACCCGCCGAACACTGAAGCTTTCTTT. It encodes CASSPNPPNTEAFF.